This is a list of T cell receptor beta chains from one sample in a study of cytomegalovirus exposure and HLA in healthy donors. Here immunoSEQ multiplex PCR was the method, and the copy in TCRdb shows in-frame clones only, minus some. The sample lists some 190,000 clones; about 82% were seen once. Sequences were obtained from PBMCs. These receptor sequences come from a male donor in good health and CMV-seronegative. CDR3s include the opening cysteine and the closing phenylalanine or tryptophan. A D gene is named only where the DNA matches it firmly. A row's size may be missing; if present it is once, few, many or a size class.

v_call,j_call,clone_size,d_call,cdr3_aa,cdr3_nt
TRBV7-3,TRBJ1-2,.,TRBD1,CASSRDRLTNYGYTF,TGTGCCAGCAGCCGGGACAGGCTAACTAACTATGGCTACACCTTC
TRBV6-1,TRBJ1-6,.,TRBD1,CASSERTGHDSPLHF,TGTGCCAGCAGTGAAAGGACAGGGCACGATTCACCCCTCCACTTT
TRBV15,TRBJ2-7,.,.,CATSTRQYEQYF,TGTGCCACCAGCACACGACAGTACGAGCAGTACTTC
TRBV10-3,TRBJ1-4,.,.,CAISETGYREKLFF,TGTGCCATCAGTGAGACCGGTTATCGAGAAAAACTGTTTTTT
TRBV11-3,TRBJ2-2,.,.,CASSLGVGDTGELFF,TGTGCCAGCAGCTTAGGAGTAGGGGACACCGGGGAGCTGTTTTTT
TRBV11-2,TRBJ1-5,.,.,CASSLDPDGGQPQHF,TGTGCCAGCAGCTTAGACCCGGACGGGGGTCAGCCCCAGCATTTT
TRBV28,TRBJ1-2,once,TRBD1,CASSLGGGVRYGYTF,TGTGCCAGCAGTTTAGGAGGGGGCGTTAGGTATGGCTACACCTTC
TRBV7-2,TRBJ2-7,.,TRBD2,CASSLLVGGSLGEQYF,TGTGCCAGCAGCTTATTGGTGGGAGGGAGTTTGGGCGAGCAGTACTTC
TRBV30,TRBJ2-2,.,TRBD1,CAWRWTGFAGELFF,TGTGCCTGGAGATGGACAGGGTTTGCCGGGGAGCTGTTTTTT
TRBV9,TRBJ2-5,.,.,CASSVAGFPQETQYF,TGTGCCAGCAGCGTAGCGGGGTTCCCCCAAGAGACCCAGTACTTC
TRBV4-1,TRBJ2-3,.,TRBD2,CASSQDGSGGSTDTQYF,TGCGCCAGCAGCCAAGATGGGAGCGGGGGTAGCACAGATACGCAGTATTTT
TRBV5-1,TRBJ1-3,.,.,CASSLGQAGSGNTIYF,TGCGCCAGCAGCTTGGGACAGGCGGGCTCTGGAAACACCATATATTTT
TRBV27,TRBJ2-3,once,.,CASSLAEGFRNTQYF,TGTGCCAGCAGTTTAGCGGAGGGTTTTAGGAATACGCAGTATTTT
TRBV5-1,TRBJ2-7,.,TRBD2,CASSPGLAPQFEQYF,TGCGCCAGCAGCCCGGGACTAGCCCCCCAATTCGAGCAGTACTTC
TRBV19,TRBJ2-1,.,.,CASSRTLSSYNEQFF,TGTGCCAGTAGTAGGACATTGAGCTCCTACAATGAGCAGTTCTTC
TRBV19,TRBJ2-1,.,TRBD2,CASSITGGINGEQFF,TGTGCCAGTAGTATCACCGGGGGGATTAATGGGGAGCAGTTCTTC
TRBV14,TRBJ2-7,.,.,CASSPYGSSYEQYF,TGTGCCAGCAGCCCGTACGGGAGCTCCTACGAGCAGTACTTC
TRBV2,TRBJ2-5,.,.,CASSPGQETQYF,TGTGCCAGCAGCCCGGGCCAAGAGACCCAGTACTTC
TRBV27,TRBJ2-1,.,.,CASSPWPASSIKNEQFF,TGTGCCAGCAGTCCCTGGCCGGCTAGCAGTATAAAGAATGAGCAGTTCTTC
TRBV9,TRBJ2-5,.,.,CASSVGADYQETQYF,TGTGCCAGCAGCGTAGGTGCGGATTACCAAGAGACCCAGTACTTC
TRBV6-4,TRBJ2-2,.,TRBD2,CASSALAGGPGELFF,TGTGCCAGCAGTGCACTAGCGGGAGGCCCCGGGGAGCTGTTTTTT